This passage covers 16 T cell receptor beta chains from one sample sequenced in a study of T cell responses to AZD1222 COVID-19 vaccine. The repertoire was sequenced with immunoSEQ multiplex PCR; TCRdb's copy has only in-frame clones and lacks some. The top ten hold 2% to 3% of the sample, which has roughly 100,000 clones, approximately 87% seen once. The sequencing here drew on peripheral blood, taken on day 0 of AZD1222 vaccination. The source is an adult in good health.

V is TRBV2 and J is TRBJ1-1; D gene ambiguous. V gave up 5 bases and J gave up 4 bases, with 14 bases separating them. Per germline, CDR1 SNHLY and CDR2 FYNNEI. This CDR3 has 14 amino acids. The CDR3 nucleotides read TGTGCCAGCAGTTTAAGCCTTGTCGGCACTGAAGCTTTCTTT. It encodes CASSLSLVGTEAFF.

The chain joins TRBV5-4 to TRBJ2-2, with D perhaps assigned TRBD1 or TRBD2 (5 bases each). V was shortened by 2 bases and J by 7 bases, with 18 bases between the two germline ends. CDR3 size: 16 residues. Looked up from germline, CDR1 is SGHNT and CDR2 is YYREEE (reference sequence). DNA for the CDR3: TGTGCCAGCAGCTTATCGTCCGGGGCCAACGGCGGGGAGCTGTTTTTT. Its protein is CASSLSSGANGGELFF.

This chain uses TRBV6-2 or TRBV6-3 with TRBJ2-2, with TRBD2 as a possible D gene (6 bases). The CDR3 is 17 amino acids. Trimming left V 2 bases short and J 5 bases short, with 18 bases between. In germline, CDR1 is MNHEY, CDR2 SVGEGT. CDR3 residues: CASSYPRDSGWTGELFF. CDR3 DNA sequence: TGTGCCAGCAGTTACCCCAGGGATAGCGGCTGGACCGGGGAGCTGTTTTTT.

This chain joins TRBV29-1 and TRBJ1-4, with D hard to call. The CDR3 length is 10 residues. Between the trimmed V and J ends, which lost 0 bases and 7 bases, there was a span of 0 bases. From germline, CDR1 is SQVTM and CDR2 ANQGSEA. This chain's CDR3 is CSVEDEKLFF. CDR3 in DNA: TGCAGCGTTGAAGATGAAAAACTGTTTTTT.

The chain employs TRBV4-1 and TRBJ2-2; D is perhaps TRBD1 (5 bases). V gave up 4 bases and J gave up 4 bases, with 10 bases separating them. This CDR3 contains 14 residues. Germline V gene data show CDR1 as MGHRA and CDR2 as YSYEKL. The CDR3 loop reads CASSLRGGTGELFF. The CDR3, as DNA: TGCGCCAGCAGCCTTAGGGGTGGCACCGGGGAGCTGTTTTTT.

V usage is TRBV12-3 or TRBV12-4 and J usage is TRBJ1-1, with no clear D. With 6 bases removed from V and 5 bases from J, the gap between germline ends came to 13 bases. CDR3 length equals 13 residues. The CDR3: CASRPDGLTEAFF. Written as DNA, the CDR3 is TGTGCCAGCAGGCCCGACGGTTTAACTGAAGCTTTCTTT.

The rearrangement joins TRBV6-1 to TRBJ1-3; TRBD1 might be the D (5 bases). Germline assignment: CDR1 MNHNS and CDR2 SASEGT. CDR3 size: 17 residues. Between the trimmed V and J ends, which lost 0 bases and 0 bases, there was a span of 12 bases. CDR3 region: CASSEAGGRVSGNTIYF. In DNA form, the CDR3 reads TGTGCCAGCAGTGAAGCCGGGGGGAGGGTCTCTGGAAACACCATATATTTT.

With regard to this clone: Other DNA sequences of this sample code for an identical CDR3. The chain is built from TRBV5-1 and TRBJ2-3; TRBD1 agrees at 7 bases. The V and J ends lost 0 bases and 3 bases, in that order; junction bases with no gene match: 4. CDR3 length: 15 amino acids. CDR1 is SGHRS and CDR2 is YFSETQ in the germline V gene. The DNA for the CDR3 is TGCGCCAGCAGCTTGGAGGGGGCATTTACAGATACGCAGTATTTT. Translating gives CASSLEGAFTDTQYF.

This sequence joins TRBV28 and TRBJ1-5; D possibly corresponds to TRBD1 (5 bases). This CDR3 has 14 residues. CDR1 is MDHEN and CDR2 is SYDVKM in the germline V gene. Trimming cost V 7 bases and J 2 bases, with 12 bases left between them. The DNA for the CDR3 is TGTGCCAGCACCCTGGGGGGTGGCAATCAGCCCCAGCATTTT. It specifies CASTLGGGNQPQHF. Looking up the rest from reference TRBV28 and TRBJ1-5 gives the full variable domain: DVKVTQSSRYLVKRTGEKVFLECVQDMDHENMFWYRQDPGLGLRLIYFSYDVKMKEKGDIPEGYSVSREKKERFSLILESASTNQTSMYLCASTLGGGNQPQHFGDGTRLSIL.

V gene TRBV25-1 combines with J gene TRBJ1-2, with D possibly matching TRBD1 (6 bases). CDR3 length: 13 residues. The germline V gene encodes CDR1 MGHDK and CDR2 SYGVNS. The ends were cut back, 6 bases at V and 4 bases at J, with 12 bases in the middle. CDR3 sequence: CASRFAGAYGYTF. DNA for the CDR3: TGTGCCAGCAGATTTGCGGGGGCCTATGGCTACACCTTC.

The V gene is TRBV3-1 (or the pseudogene TRBV3-2), the J gene TRBJ1-2; possible D gene TRBD1, 5 bases. Germline V gene sequence: CDR1 LGHDT, CDR2 YNNKEL (reference sequence). The V and J ends lost 0 bases and 0 bases respectively, with 14 bases between them. This CDR3 has 17 amino acids. The chain's CDR3 is CASSQDFLTGANYGYTF. As DNA, the CDR3 is TGTGCCAGCAGCCAAGATTTTTTAACAGGAGCTAACTATGGCTACACCTTC.

On this clone: One junction end disagrees with the germline gene, perhaps due to a read error. The chain carries TRBV6-5 and TRBJ2-2; D is unresolved. This CDR3 has 13 residues. Germline CDR1 is MNHEY and CDR2 is SVGAGI. CDR3 sequence (DNA): TGTGCCAGCAGTTACTCGAATACCGGGGAGCTGTTTTTT. Protein sequence: CASSYSNTGELFF.

The V gene is TRBV7-9, the J gene TRBJ1-5; 8 nucleotides line up with TRBD1. Trimming at V came to 1 base and at J to 4 bases, leaving 9 bases not matched to a gene. The CDR3 consists of 17 residues. CDR1 is SEHNR, CDR2 FQNEAQ, per germline (reference sequence). The CDR3 here is CASSLVGAGGFNQPQHF. The CDR3 DNA follows: TGTGCCAGCAGCTTAGTGGGCGCAGGGGGCTTTAATCAGCCCCAGCATTTT.

This clone has just one count. The rearrangement uses TRBV11-2 and TRBJ1-3, with D uncertain. Germline V gene data show CDR1 as SGHAT and CDR2 as FQNNGV. V lost 5 bases and J 0 bases, leaving 11 bases between the germline ends. The CDR3 sequence is 15 residues long. CDR3 amino acids: CASSPSWNSGNTIYF. The CDR3 DNA reads as TGTGCCAGCAGCCCCTCTTGGAACTCTGGAAACACCATATATTTT.

This clone was detected once. V is TRBV4-1 and J is TRBJ2-2; 11 bases are a match to TRBD2. Germline CDR1 and CDR2: MGHRA and YSYEKL. V lost 2 bases, J lost 0 bases, and 11 bases stayed unmatched. The CDR3 has 20 residues. CDR3 sequence: CASSQSPTGLAAANTGELFF. The CDR3 DNA is TGCGCCAGCAGCCAATCCCCTACGGGACTAGCGGCCGCGAACACCGGGGAGCTGTTTTTT.

The CDR3 DNA reads TGCAGCGTTGAAGATCTTTTCGGGGGGCCAGACAATGAGCAGTTCTTC. Encoded protein: CSVEDLFGGPDNEQFF. The rearrangement uses TRBV29-1 and TRBJ2-1, with D tentatively TRBD2 (7 bases). The CDR3 runs to 16 residues. Germline assignment: CDR1 SQVTM and CDR2 ANQGSEA. Trimming removed 0 bases at V and 5 bases at J, with 17 bases between.